This is a list of T cell receptor beta chains from one sample in a study of T cell responses to AZD1222 COVID-19 vaccine. TCRdb keeps only in-frame clones here, not all; method: immunoSEQ multiplex PCR. The data hold fewer than 85,000 clones, with roughly 88% observed a single time. Sample: peripheral blood, taken on day 0 of AZD1222 vaccination. The receptor set was obtained from an adult in good health. The CDR3 runs from the conserved cysteine through the conserved F or W.

V gene	J gene	CDR3 protein
TRBV7-8	TRBJ2-7	CASSLVLAGNYEQYF
TRBV11-3	TRBJ2-5	CASSFEARETQYF
TRBV28	TRBJ1-5	CASSNPNLDRYSNQPQHF
TRBV9	TRBJ2-1	CASSLTGNGPGEQFF
TRBV6-4	TRBJ2-3	CASSSDITDTQYF
TRBV5-1	TRBJ2-6	CASSSPLLFGSGANVLTF
TRBV3-1/TRBV3-2	TRBJ1-2	CASSQAIAGNYGYTF
TRBV19	TRBJ2-1	CASSPQLAPAYNEQFF
TRBV27	TRBJ1-2	CASSSTGIDGYTF
TRBV5-6	TRBJ2-1	CASSLRLAGEQFF
TRBV10-3	TRBJ1-2	CAISAPGQGFYGYTF